This T cell receptor (beta chain) was sequenced during a study of T cell repertoires in cytomegalovirus infection. The CDR3 spans 18 residues. Germline CDR1 SGHTA, CDR2 FQGNSA. V lost 2 bases to trimming and J lost 5 bases; unmatched junction nucleotides: 13. Findings and caveats of the study: CMV-specific TCR beta clonotypes restricted by HLA-C dominated the ex vivo response. Identification of carriers of CMV plus the relevant HLA was achieved through cumulative public TCR beta family frequency.

One entry per CDR3 protein, called by TCRdb with MiXCR from the reads. The sample records around 630,000 distinct CDR3 sequences, 24% being singletons. Turning to this clonotype: No antigen is known for it.

The chain uses TRBV7-2 and TRBJ2-7; 12 positions match TRBD2. The receptor comes from a human donor in good health (CMV status not recorded). Some clones in this sample may be carry-over from other donors' samples. The sequenced sample consisted of CD8+ T cells from PBMCs. CDR3 nucleotide sequence: TGTGCCAGCAGCTTAATGGGACTAGCGGGTATGAACCTAGACGAGCAGTACTTC. Its translation is CASSLMGLAGMNLDEQYF.